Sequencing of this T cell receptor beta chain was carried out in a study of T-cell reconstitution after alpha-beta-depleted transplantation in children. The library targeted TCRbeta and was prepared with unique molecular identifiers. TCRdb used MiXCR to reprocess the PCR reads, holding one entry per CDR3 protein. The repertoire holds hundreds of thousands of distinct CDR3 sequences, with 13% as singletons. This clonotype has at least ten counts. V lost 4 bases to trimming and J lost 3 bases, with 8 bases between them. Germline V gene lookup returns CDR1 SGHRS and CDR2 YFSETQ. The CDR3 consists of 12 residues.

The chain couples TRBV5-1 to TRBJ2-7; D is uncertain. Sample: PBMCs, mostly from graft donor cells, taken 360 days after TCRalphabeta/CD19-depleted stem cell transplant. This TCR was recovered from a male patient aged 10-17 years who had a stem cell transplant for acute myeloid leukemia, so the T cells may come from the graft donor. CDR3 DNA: TGCGCCAGCAGCATGGGCATCTACGAGCAGTACTTC. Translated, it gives CASSMGIYEQYF.